The present entry profiles one T cell receptor beta chain with its context. This sample was included in a study of CD8+ T cells in alopecia areata. Study summary: Affected scalp percentage gauged treated patients' severity.

The germline CDR1 and CDR2 sequences are SGHRS and YFSETQ. This CDR3 has 16 amino acids. The J segment lost 8 bases and the V segment lost 0 bases, leaving 9 bases of the junction unmatched. Treatment indicated: oral pan-JAK inhibitor, 5-10 mg twice daily. RNA extraction was followed by reverse transcription into cDNA, which acted as the sequencing template. Some clones are missing from TCRdb's copy, which holds only in-frame ones; the method was immunoSEQ multiplex PCR. Of fewer than 200,000 clones listed, around 60% are singletons. V and J are TRBV5-1 and TRBJ2-1; 9 bases map to TRBD1. The sequence came from a human donor with alopecia areata. This specimen consisted of CD4+ T cells sorted from blood, obtained at week 24, from a patient treated with tofacitinib. The CDR3 DNA reads TGCGCCAGCAGCTTGGCCGGGACAGGGTATGGAGATGAGCAGTTCTTC. Translated, it gives CASSLAGTGYGDEQFF.